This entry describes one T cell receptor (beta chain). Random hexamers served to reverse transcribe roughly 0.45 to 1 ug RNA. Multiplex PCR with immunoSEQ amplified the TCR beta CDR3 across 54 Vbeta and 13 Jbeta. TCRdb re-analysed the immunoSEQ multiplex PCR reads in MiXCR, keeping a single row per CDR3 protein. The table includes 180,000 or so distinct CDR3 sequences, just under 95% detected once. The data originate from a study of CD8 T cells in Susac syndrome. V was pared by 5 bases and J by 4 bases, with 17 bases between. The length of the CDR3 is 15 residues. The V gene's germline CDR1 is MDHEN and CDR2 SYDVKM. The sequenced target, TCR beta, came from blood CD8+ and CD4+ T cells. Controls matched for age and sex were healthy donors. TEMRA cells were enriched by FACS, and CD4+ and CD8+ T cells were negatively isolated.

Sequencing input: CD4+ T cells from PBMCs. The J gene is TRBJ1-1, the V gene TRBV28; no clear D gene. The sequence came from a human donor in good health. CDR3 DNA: TGTGCCAGCAGTCCTCCAGTTTCCGCCAGCACTGAAGCTTTCTTT. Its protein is CASSPPVSASTEAFF.